Below, 24 T cell receptor beta chains from the same sample are listed, as sequenced in a study of blood T cell repertoires in COVID-19. Profiled with immunoSEQ multiplex PCR; TCRdb holds only in-frame clones, not every one. The data hold 29,000 or so clones, with about 80% observed a single time. Sequenced input: peripheral blood. The source of these receptors is a woman in her 70s with acute or convalescent COVID-19.

V and J are TRBV18 and TRBJ2-7; a possible D gene is TRBD2 (7 bases). CDR3 size: 15 residues. In germline, CDR1 is KGHSH, CDR2 LQKENI. V lost 2 bases to trimming and J lost 3 bases, with 14 bases between them. The CDR3 nucleotides read TGTGCCAGCTCACCAGGAGGGGGGGGGAGCTACGAGCAGTACTTC. Amino acids: CASSPGGGGSYEQYF. Supplemented by reference TRBV18 and TRBJ2-7, the full variable domain reads NAGVMQNPRHLVRRRGQEARLRCSPMKGHSHVYWYRQLPEEGLKFMVYLQKENIIDESGMPKERFSAEFPKEGPSILRIQQVVRGDSAAYFCASSPGGGGSYEQYFGPGTRLTVT.

This clone was counted a few times. The chain recombines TRBV5-1 with TRBJ2-1, with 10 positions matching TRBD2. Germline assignment: CDR1 SGHRS and CDR2 YFSETQ. The CDR3 runs 15 residues. The trim removed 0 bases at V and 10 bases at J, leaving 7 bases unmatched. The CDR3 DNA is TGCGCCAGCAGCTTGGGGCTAGCGGGGGCCGGGGAGCAGTTCTTC. Amino acid sequence: CASSLGLAGAGEQFF.

This chain uses TRBV2 with TRBJ2-7; D unresolved. Germline CDR1 and CDR2: SNHLY and FYNNEI. Trimming pared 5 bases from V and 0 bases from J, leaving 11 bases between. This CDR3 spans 14 amino acids. CDR3 sequence reads: CASSISQSSYEQYF. CDR3 bases: TGTGCCAGCAGTATTAGCCAATCCTCCTACGAGCAGTACTTC.

This chain connects TRBV12-1 to TRBJ2-3; the listed D gene, TRBD2, was not tested against the DNA. TRBV12-1 is flagged as a pseudogene. CDR3 length: 16 residues. The CDR3 sequence: CASSFTPEREIDTQYF. In nucleotides, the CDR3 is TGTGCCAGCAGCTTTACCCCGGAGAGAGAGATTGATACGCAGTATTTT.

The CDR3 sequence is CASSQGTNEKLFF. The CDR3 bases are TGTGCCAGCAGTCAGGGTACGAATGAAAAACTGTTTTTT. The chain joins TRBV28 to TRBJ1-4; D perhaps matches TRBD1 (5 bases). Trimming took 5 bases from V and 5 from J, leaving 9 bases between them. The germline gives CDR1 MDHEN, CDR2 SYDVKM. CDR3 size: 13 residues.

V gene TRBV28 combines with J gene TRBJ2-2, with 9 bases identical to TRBD1. This CDR3 comprises 20 residues. The ends lost 5 bases at V and 4 bases at J; junction bases unmatched: 20. The germline gives CDR1 MDHEN, CDR2 SYDVKM. In DNA, the CDR3 is TGTGCCAGCAGTACCTATACCGGGACAGGGTATATCAGGGGCACCGGGGAGCTGTTTTTT. Translating gives CASSTYTGTGYIRGTGELFF.

The chain carries TRBV5-1 and TRBJ2-5; perhaps TRBD2 as D (6 bases). Germline CDR1 SGHRS, CDR2 YFSETQ. This CDR3 has 14 amino acids. Trimming removed 0 bases at V and 3 bases at J, with 9 bases between. CDR3 region: CASSLGTTKETQYF. CDR3 coding DNA: TGCGCCAGCAGCTTGGGGACTACCAAAGAGACCCAGTACTTC.

This clone was seen a few times. The chain is built from TRBV3-1 (or the pseudogene TRBV3-2) and TRBJ2-1; 9 bases map to TRBD2. This CDR3 is built from 15 residues. Trimming removed 1 base from V and 9 bases from J; junction bases left unmatched: 7. The germline V gene has CDR1 LGHDT and CDR2 YNNKEL (reference sequence). As DNA, the CDR3 is TGTGCCAGCAGCCAAGCGGCTGCTAGCGGGGCTGAGCAGTTCTTC. It encodes CASSQAAASGAEQFF.

This clone was counted once. This rearrangement joins TRBV29-1 to TRBJ2-3; no clear D. Trimming took 3 bases from V and 7 from J, leaving 11 bases between them. CDR3 length: 12 residues. Germline loops: CDR1 SQVTM, CDR2 ANQGSEA. CDR3 region: CSVDPQSYTQYF. In nucleotides, the CDR3 is TGCAGCGTTGACCCCCAGTCCTATACGCAGTATTTT.

The chain employs TRBV4-2 and TRBJ2-1; TRBD2 matches at 13 bases. The CDR3 runs to 16 residues. Germline loops: CDR1 LGHNA, CDR2 YNFKEQ. V lost 1 base to trimming and J lost 10 bases; unmatched junction nucleotides: 7. The CDR3 is CASSQAWTSGSGEQFF. CDR3 DNA sequence: TGTGCCAGCAGCCAAGCCTGGACTAGCGGGAGTGGAGAGCAGTTCTTC.

The chain uses TRBV19 and TRBJ1-4, with a possible D match to TRBD1 (6 bases). Deletions cut 2 bases from V and 4 bases from J, with 14 bases between. Germline V CDR1 and CDR2: LNHDA, SQIVND (reference sequence). CDR3 size: 16 residues. The chain's CDR3 is CASSIRDGTLNEKLFF. The CDR3 nucleotides read TGTGCCAGTAGTATACGCGACGGGACACTTAATGAAAAACTGTTTTTT. The whole variable domain, filled in from reference TRBV19 and TRBJ1-4, reads DGGITQSPKYLFRKEGQNVTLSCEQNLNHDAMYWYRQDPGQGLRLIYYSQIVNDFQKGDIAEGYSVSREKKESFPLTVTSAQKNPTAFYLCASSIRDGTLNEKLFFGSGTQLSVL.

The rearrangement links TRBV7-6 to TRBJ2-2; D is uncertain. V was cut by 2 bases and J by 9 bases, with 10 bases left in between. CDR3 length: 13 amino acids. The germline gives CDR1 SGHVS, CDR2 FNYEAQ. The chain's CDR3 is CASSLPTRRELFF. The CDR3 DNA reads as TGTGCCAGCAGCTTACCGACTCGCCGGGAGCTGTTTTTT.

This chain links TRBV3-1 (or the pseudogene TRBV3-2) with TRBJ1-1; a possible D gene is TRBD1 (6 bases). The CDR3 is made up of 13 amino acids. Germline V gives CDR1 LGHDT, CDR2 YNNKEL (reference sequence). V gave up 4 bases and J gave up 6 bases, with 12 bases separating them. The CDR3 region is CASSLRGGAEAFF. CDR3 in DNA: TGTGCCAGCAGCCTGCGGGGGGGCGCTGAAGCTTTCTTT.

CDR3 protein: CASSGLAGTPSYNEQFF. The CDR3 DNA reads as TGTGCCAGCAGTGGGCTAGCGGGTACACCGTCCTACAATGAGCAGTTCTTC. The chain joins TRBV2 to TRBJ2-1, with 8 bases lining up with TRBD2. The V segment lost 4 bases and the J segment 1 base; nucleotides outside the gene matches: 9. The CDR3 length is 17 residues. Germline-derived CDR1 and CDR2 are SNHLY and FYNNEI.

This clone was seen a few times. V gene TRBV25-1 combines with J gene TRBJ1-2; 7 bases match TRBD1. The CDR3 loop spans 16 amino acids. V was clipped by 3 bases and J by 3 bases; unmatched bases: 10. Germline CDR1 reads MGHDK; CDR2 reads SYGVNS. Written as DNA, the CDR3 is TGTGCCAGCAGTGAGGGAGCCGCAGGGGGGTACTATGGCTACACCTTC. Translating it yields CASSEGAAGGYYGYTF.

This clone has just one count. This chain links TRBV7-2 with TRBJ2-5, with 7 positions matching TRBD2. The length of the CDR3 is 14 residues. From germline, CDR1 is SGHTA and CDR2 FQGNSA. The V and J ends lost 5 bases and 5 bases, in that order; junction bases with no gene match: 8. CDR3 nucleotides: TGTGCCAGCAGCCCCAGACTAGCTGAGGAGACCCAGTACTTC. As protein: CASSPRLAEETQYF. Variable domain in full (rest from reference TRBV7-2 and TRBJ2-5): GAGVSQSPSNKVTEKGKDVELRCDPISGHTALYWYRQSLGQGLEFLIYFQGNSAPDKSGLPSDRFSAERTGGSVSTLTIQRTQQEDSAVYLCASSPRLAEETQYFGPGTRLLVL.

Here the CDR3 DNA reads TGTGCCAGCAGTTACGGTAGCACGGCCTACGAGCAGTACTTC. It yields the protein CASSYGSTAYEQYF. The chain joins TRBV6-5 to TRBJ2-7, with no clear D. The V and J ends lost 2 bases and 2 bases respectively, with 10 bases between them. CDR3 length: 14 amino acids. CDR1 and CDR2 (germline): MNHEY, SVGAGI.

The chain couples TRBV9 to TRBJ2-3; 10 nucleotides match TRBD2. Germline V gene data show CDR1 as SGDLS and CDR2 as YYNGEE. The CDR3 contains 16 residues. Unmatched junction bases numbered 7, after V lost 3 bases and J lost 3 bases. The CDR3 coding sequence is TGTGCCAGCAGCGCCGCTAGCGGGAGCCAAACAGATACGCAGTATTTT. Protein: CASSAASGSQTDTQYF.

The rearrangement uses TRBV29-1 and TRBJ2-5; 8 positions match TRBD1. The CDR3 contains 14 residues. V lost 4 bases, J lost 5 bases, and 9 bases stayed unmatched. Germline assignment: CDR1 SQVTM and CDR2 ANQGSEA. For the CDR3, the DNA is TGCAGCGTTGGGGGGAGACAGGGGCGGGAGACCCAGTACTTC. Amino acid sequence: CSVGGRQGRETQYF.

The V call is TRBV10-3, the J call TRBJ2-1; TRBD2 might be the D (5 bases). CDR3 length: 14 residues. V dropped 8 bases and J dropped 5 bases, with 16 bases sitting between them. The V gene's germline CDR1 is ENHRY and CDR2 SYGVKD. CDR3 region: CAIGGSAAHNEQFF. The CDR3 bases are TGTGCCATCGGCGGGTCTGCGGCGCACAATGAGCAGTTCTTC.

The rearrangement uses TRBV27 and TRBJ1-2; 8 bases fit TRBD1. The junction had 17 bases not matched to a gene; V was cut back by 6 bases and J by 8 bases. This CDR3 is built from 16 residues. Germline CDR1 MNHEY, CDR2 SMNVEV (reference sequence). CDR3 in amino acids: CASSINRPQGAVGYTF. CDR3 bases: TGTGCCAGCAGCATCAACCGGCCTCAGGGGGCCGTCGGCTACACCTTC.

CDR3 sequence (DNA): TGTGCCAGCAGCGTAGGAGGGGGCACTGGAGATACGCAGTATTTT. Residues: CASSVGGGTGDTQYF. This chain links TRBV9 with TRBJ2-3; 7 bases agree with TRBD1. V lost 0 bases to trimming and J lost 5 bases; unmatched junction nucleotides: 6. The CDR3 consists of 15 residues. The germline gives CDR1 SGDLS, CDR2 YYNGEE.

This clone occurred a few times. The J gene is TRBJ1-5, the V gene TRBV30; maybe TRBD1 (6 bases). V shed 0 bases and J shed 2 bases, with 14 bases lying between them. The germline V gene has CDR1 GTSNPN and CDR2 SVGIG (reference sequence). The CDR3 is 16 residues long. The CDR3 coding sequence is TGTGCCTGGAGTGTACGGGGCAGGGGTGGCAATCAGCCCCAGCATTTT. Translation: CAWSVRGRGGNQPQHF. The full variable domain, completed using reference TRBV30 and TRBJ1-5, is SQTIHQWPATLVQPVGSPLSLECTVEGTSNPNLYWYRQAAGRGLQLLFYSVGIGQISSEVPQNLSASRPQDRQFILSSKKLLLSDSGFYLCAWSVRGRGGNQPQHFGDGTRLSIL.

This sequence joins TRBV6-5 and TRBJ1-2, with a weak D call TRBD1 (5 bases). V was trimmed by 9 bases and J by 1 base, leaving 15 bases between them. Germline assignment: CDR1 MNHEY and CDR2 SVGAGI. This CDR3 has 14 residues. The chain's CDR3 is CASQGGPRNYGYTF. For the CDR3, the DNA is TGTGCCAGTCAGGGCGGCCCTCGTAACTATGGCTACACCTTC.